This T cell receptor beta chain originates from a study of shared clonotypes between healthy human individuals. Study-wide points: Tissues were not sampled, only blood, and their repertoires likely differ.

With respect to this clone: The antigen is undetermined.

Sequenced by immunoSEQ multiplex PCR; TCRdb stores in-frame clones only, minus some. The sample consists of millions of clones, 85% to 95% of them appearing once. The CDR3 has 13 residues. Losses at the gene ends were 4 bases for V and 6 bases for J; bases not matched to a gene: 4. CDR1 is MGHRA and CDR2 is YSYEKL in the germline V gene. The chain combines TRBV4-1 with TRBJ1-1; 8 positions match TRBD1. Sample: naive CD4+ T cells from PBMCs. Subset here: CD45RA+ positively selected. The sequence came from a man between 18 and 35 years old in good health. Some clones in this sample may be carry-over from other donors' samples. CDR3 amino acids: CASSLQGASEAFF. The CDR3 DNA is TGCGCCAGCAGCCTCCAGGGGGCTTCTGAAGCTTTCTTT.